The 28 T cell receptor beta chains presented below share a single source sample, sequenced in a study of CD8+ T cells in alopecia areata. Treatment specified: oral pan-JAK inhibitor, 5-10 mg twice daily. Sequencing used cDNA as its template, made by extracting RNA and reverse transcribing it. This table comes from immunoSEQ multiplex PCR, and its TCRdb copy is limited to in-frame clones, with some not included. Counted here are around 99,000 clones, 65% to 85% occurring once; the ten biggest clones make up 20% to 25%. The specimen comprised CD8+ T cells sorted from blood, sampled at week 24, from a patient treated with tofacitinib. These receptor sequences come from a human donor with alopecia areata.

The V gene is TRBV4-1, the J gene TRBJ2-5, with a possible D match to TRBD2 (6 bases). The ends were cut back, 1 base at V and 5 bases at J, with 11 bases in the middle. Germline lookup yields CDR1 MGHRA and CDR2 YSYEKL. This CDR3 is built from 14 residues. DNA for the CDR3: TGCGCCAGCAGCCAAGGGGACGGAGGGGAGACCCAGTACTTC. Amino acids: CASSQGDGGETQYF.

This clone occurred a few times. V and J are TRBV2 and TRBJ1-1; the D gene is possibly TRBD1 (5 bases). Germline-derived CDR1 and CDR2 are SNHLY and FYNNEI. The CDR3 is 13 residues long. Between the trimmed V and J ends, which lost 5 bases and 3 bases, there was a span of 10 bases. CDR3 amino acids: CASSPGFHTEAFF. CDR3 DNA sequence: TGTGCCAGCAGTCCAGGGTTCCACACTGAAGCTTTCTTT. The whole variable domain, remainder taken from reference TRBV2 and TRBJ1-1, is EPEVTQTPSHQVTQMGQEVILRCVPISNHLYFYWYRQILGQKVEFLVSFYNNEISEKSEIFDDQFSVERPDGSNFTLKIRSTKLEDSAMYFCASSPGFHTEAFFGQGTRLTVV.

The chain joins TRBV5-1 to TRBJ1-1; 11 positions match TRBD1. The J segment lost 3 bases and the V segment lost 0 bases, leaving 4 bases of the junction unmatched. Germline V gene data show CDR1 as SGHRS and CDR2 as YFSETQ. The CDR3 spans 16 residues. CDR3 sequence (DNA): TGCGCCAGCAGCTTGGCCGGGACAGGGGGGTACACTGAAGCTTTCTTT. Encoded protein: CASSLAGTGGYTEAFF.

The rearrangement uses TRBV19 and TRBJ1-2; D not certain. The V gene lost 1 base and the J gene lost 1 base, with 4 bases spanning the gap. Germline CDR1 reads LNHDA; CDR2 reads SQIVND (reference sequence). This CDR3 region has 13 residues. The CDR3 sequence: CASSIVGNYGYTF. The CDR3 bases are TGTGCCAGTAGTATAGTGGGTAACTATGGCTACACCTTC.

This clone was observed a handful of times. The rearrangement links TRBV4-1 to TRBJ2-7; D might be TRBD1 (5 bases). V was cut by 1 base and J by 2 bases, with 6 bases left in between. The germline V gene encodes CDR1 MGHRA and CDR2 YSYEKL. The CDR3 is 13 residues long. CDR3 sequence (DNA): TGCGCCAGCAGCCAAGTAGGGGCCTACGAGCAGTACTTC. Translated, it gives CASSQVGAYEQYF.

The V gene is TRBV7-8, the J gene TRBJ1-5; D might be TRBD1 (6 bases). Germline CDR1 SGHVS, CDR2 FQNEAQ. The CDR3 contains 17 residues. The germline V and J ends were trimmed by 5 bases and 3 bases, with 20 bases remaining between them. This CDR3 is CASSRPSGGGYNQPQHF. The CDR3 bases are TGTGCCAGCAGCCGCCCGAGCGGAGGGGGTTACAATCAGCCCCAGCATTTT.

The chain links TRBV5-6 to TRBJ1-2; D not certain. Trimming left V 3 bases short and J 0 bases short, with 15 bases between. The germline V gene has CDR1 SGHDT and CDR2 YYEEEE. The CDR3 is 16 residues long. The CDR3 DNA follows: TGTGCCAGCAGCTCAGGACCTTCCCCATCTAACTATGGCTACACCTTC. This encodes CASSSGPSPSNYGYTF. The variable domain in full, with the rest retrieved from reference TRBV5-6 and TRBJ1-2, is DAGVTQSPTHLIKTRGQQVTLRCSPKSGHDTVSWYQQALGQGPQFIFQYYEEEERQRGNFPDRFSGHQFPNYSSELNVNALLLGDSALYLCASSSGPSPSNYGYTFGSGTRLTVV.

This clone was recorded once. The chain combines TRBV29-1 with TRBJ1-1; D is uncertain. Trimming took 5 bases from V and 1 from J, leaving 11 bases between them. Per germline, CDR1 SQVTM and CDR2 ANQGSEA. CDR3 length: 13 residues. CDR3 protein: CSVRGPSNTEAFF. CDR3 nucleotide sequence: TGCAGCGTTAGAGGGCCCTCGAACACTGAAGCTTTCTTT.

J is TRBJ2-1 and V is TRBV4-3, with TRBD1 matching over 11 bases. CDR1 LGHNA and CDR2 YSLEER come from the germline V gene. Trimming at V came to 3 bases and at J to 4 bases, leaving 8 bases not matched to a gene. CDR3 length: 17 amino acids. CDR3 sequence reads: CASSHLRGQGDYNEQFF. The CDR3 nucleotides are TGCGCCAGCAGCCATCTTCGGGGACAGGGGGATTACAATGAGCAGTTCTTC.

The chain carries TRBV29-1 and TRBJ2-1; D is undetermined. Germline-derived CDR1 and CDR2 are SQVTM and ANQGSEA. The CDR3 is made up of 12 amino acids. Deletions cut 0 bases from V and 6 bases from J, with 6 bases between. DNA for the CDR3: TGCAGCGTTGAAGAAGCAGTCAATGAGCAGTTCTTC. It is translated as CSVEEAVNEQFF.

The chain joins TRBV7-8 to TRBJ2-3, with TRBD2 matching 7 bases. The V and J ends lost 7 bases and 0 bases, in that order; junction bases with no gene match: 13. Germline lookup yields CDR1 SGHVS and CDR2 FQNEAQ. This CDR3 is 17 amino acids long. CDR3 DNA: TGTGCCAGCACGGACCTGCGGGGGAACCCTAGCACAGATACGCAGTATTTT. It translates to CASTDLRGNPSTDTQYF.

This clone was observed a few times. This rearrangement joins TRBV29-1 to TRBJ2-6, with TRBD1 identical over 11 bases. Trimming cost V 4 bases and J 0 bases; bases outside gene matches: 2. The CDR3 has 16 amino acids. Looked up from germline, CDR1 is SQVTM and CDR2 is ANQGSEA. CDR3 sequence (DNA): TGCAGCGTTGCCGGGACAGGGGGCTCTGGGGCCAACGTCCTGACTTTC. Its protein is CSVAGTGGSGANVLTF.

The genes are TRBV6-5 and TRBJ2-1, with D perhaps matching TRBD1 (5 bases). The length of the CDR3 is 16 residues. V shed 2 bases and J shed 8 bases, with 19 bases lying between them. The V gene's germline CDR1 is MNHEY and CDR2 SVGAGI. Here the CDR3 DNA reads TGTGCCAGCAGTTACGCACCAGGTGGGGCCGGTTATGAGCAGTTCTTC. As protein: CASSYAPGGAGYEQFF.

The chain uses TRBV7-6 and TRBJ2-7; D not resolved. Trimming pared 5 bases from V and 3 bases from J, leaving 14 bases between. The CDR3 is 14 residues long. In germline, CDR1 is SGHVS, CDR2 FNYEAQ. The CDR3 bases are TGTGCCAGCAGCCCGGACCCGTTCCTCTACGAGCAGTACTTC. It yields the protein CASSPDPFLYEQYF. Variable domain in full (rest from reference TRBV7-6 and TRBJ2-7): GAGVSQSPRYKVTKRGQDVALRCDPISGHVSLYWYRQALGQGPEFLTYFNYEAQQDKSGLPNDRFSAERPEGSISTLTIQRTEQRDSAMYRCASSPDPFLYEQYFGPGTRLTVT.

CDR3 coding DNA: TGTGCCAGCAGTTTCCACAGGTCGGGCGGCTACACCTTC. Translation gives CASSFHRSGGYTF. The chain couples TRBV6-5 to TRBJ1-2, with D tentatively TRBD1 (5 bases). The CDR3 has 13 amino acids. The V end lost 4 bases, the J end lost 8 bases, and 14 bases lay between the germline ends. Germline V gene sequence: CDR1 MNHEY, CDR2 SVGAGI.

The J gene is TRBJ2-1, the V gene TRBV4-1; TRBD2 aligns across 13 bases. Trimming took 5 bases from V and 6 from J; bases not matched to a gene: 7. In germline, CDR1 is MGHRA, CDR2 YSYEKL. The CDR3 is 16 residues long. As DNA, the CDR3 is TGCGCCAGCAGCTTCCGAGGGACTAGCGGGGCCAATGAGCAGTTCTTC. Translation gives CASSFRGTSGANEQFF.

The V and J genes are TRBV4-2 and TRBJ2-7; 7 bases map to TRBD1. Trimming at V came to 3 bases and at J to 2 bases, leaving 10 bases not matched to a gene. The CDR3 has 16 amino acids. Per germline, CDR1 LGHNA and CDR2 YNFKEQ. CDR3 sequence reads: CASSQEDRPDTYEQYF. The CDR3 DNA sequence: TGTGCCAGCAGCCAGGAGGACAGGCCTGACACCTACGAGCAGTACTTC.

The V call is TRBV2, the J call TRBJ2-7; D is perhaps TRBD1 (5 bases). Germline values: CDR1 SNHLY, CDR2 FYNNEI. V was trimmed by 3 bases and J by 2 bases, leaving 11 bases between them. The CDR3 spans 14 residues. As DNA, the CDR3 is TGTGCCAGCAGTGATTCCGACAGTGCCTACGAGCAGTACTTC. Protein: CASSDSDSAYEQYF. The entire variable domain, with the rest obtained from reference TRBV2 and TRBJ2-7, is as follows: EPEVTQTPSHQVTQMGQEVILRCVPISNHLYFYWYRQILGQKVEFLVSFYNNEISEKSEIFDDQFSVERPDGSNFTLKIRSTKLEDSAMYFCASSDSDSAYEQYFGPGTRLTVT.

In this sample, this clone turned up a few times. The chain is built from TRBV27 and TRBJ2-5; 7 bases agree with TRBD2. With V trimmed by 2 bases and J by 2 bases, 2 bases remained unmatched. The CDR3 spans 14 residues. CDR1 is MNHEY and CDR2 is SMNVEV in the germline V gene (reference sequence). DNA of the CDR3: TGTGCCAGCAGTTTACTAGCGGATCAAGAGACCCAGTACTTC. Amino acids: CASSLLADQETQYF.

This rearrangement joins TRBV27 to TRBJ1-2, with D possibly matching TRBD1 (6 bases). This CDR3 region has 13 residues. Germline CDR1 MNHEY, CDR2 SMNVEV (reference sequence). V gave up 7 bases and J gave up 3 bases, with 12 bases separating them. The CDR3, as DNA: TGTGCCAGCAAAGAGGGGGAGGACTATGGCTACACCTTC. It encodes CASKEGEDYGYTF.

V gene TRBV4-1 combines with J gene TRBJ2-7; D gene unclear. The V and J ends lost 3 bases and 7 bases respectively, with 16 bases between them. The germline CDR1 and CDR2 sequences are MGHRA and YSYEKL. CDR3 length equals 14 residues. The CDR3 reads CASSHPRIGREQYF. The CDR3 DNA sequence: TGCGCCAGCAGCCATCCCCGGATAGGGCGAGAGCAGTACTTC.

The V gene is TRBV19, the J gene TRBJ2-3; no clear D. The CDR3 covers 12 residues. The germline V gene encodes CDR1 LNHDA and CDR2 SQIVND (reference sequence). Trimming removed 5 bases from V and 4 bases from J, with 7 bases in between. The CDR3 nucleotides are TGTGCCAGTAGTGACCCCCCAGATACGCAGTATTTT. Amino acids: CASSDPPDTQYF. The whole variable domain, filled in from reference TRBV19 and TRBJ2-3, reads DGGITQSPKYLFRKEGQNVTLSCEQNLNHDAMYWYRQDPGQGLRLIYYSQIVNDFQKGDIAEGYSVSREKKESFPLTVTSAQKNPTAFYLCASSDPPDTQYFGPGTRLTVL.

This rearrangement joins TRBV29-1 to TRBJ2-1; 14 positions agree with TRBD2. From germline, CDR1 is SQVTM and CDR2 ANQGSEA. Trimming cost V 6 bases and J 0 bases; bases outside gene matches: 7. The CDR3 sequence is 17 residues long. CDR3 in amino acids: CSVEGLAGESSYNEQFF. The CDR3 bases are TGCAGCGTGGAGGGACTAGCGGGGGAGAGCTCCTACAATGAGCAGTTCTTC.

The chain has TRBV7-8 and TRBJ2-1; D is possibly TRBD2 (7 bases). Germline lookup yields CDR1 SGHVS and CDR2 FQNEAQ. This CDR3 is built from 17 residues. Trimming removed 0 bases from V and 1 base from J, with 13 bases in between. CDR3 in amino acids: CASSLAGGPRSYNEQFF. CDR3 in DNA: TGTGCCAGCAGCTTAGCGGGGGGGCCCCGATCCTACAATGAGCAGTTCTTC.

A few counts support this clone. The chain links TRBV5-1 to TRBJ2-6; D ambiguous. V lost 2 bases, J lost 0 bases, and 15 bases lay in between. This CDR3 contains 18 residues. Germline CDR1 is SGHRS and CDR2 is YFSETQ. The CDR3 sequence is CASSLLRDPLSGANVLTF. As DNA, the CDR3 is TGCGCCAGCAGCTTATTAAGGGATCCCCTCTCTGGGGCCAACGTCCTGACTTTC.

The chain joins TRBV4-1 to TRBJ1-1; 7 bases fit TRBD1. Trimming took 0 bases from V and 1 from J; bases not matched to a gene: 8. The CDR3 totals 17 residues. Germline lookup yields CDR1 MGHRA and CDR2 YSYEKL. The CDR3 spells CASSQDVFGTANTEAFF. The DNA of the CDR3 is TGCGCCAGCAGCCAAGACGTGTTCGGGACAGCGAACACTGAAGCTTTCTTT.

CDR3 residues: CASSPRQSNQPQHF. CDR3 DNA sequence: TGTGCCAGCAGTCCACGACAGAGCAATCAGCCCCAGCATTTT. This chain joins TRBV27 and TRBJ1-5; the D gene is possibly TRBD1 (5 bases). V was shortened by 5 bases and J by 1 base, with 9 bases between the two germline ends. Germline CDR1 and CDR2: MNHEY and SMNVEV (reference sequence). This CDR3 region has 14 residues.

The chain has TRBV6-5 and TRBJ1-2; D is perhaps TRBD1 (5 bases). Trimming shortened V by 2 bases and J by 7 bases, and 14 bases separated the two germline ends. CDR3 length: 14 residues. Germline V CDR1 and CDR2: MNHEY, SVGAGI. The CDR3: CASSYRAGSGGYTF. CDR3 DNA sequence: TGTGCCAGCAGTTACAGGGCAGGGTCCGGTGGCTACACCTTC.